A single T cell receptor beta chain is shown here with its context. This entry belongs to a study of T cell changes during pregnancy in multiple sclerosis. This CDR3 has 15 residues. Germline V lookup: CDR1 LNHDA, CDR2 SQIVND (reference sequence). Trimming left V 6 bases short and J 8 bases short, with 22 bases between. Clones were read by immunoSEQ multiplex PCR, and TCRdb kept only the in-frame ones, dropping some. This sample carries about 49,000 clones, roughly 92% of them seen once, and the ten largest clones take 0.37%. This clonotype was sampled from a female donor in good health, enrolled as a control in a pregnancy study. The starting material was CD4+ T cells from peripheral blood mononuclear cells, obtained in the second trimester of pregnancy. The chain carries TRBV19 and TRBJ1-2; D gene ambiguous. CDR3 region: CASSPDGNRADGYTF. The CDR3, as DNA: TGTGCCAGTAGCCCGGACGGGAACCGGGCGGACGGCTACACCTTC.